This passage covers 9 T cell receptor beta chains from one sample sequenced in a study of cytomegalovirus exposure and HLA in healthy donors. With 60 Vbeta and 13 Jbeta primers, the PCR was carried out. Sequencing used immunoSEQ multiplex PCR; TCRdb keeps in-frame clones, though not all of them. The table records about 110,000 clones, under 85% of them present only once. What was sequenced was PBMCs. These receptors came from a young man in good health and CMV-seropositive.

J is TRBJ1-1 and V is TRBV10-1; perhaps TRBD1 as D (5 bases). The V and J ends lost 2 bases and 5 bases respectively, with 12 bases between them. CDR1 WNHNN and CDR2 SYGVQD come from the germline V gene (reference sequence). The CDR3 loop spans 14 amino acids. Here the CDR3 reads CASSEGSQETEAFF. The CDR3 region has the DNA TGCGCCAGCAGTGAGGGGTCACAGGAGACTGAAGCTTTCTTT.

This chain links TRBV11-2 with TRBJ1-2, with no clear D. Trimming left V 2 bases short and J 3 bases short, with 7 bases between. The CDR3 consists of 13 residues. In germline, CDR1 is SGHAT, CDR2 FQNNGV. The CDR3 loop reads CASSLTGYYGYTF. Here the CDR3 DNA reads TGTGCCAGCAGCTTAACGGGGTACTATGGCTACACCTTC.

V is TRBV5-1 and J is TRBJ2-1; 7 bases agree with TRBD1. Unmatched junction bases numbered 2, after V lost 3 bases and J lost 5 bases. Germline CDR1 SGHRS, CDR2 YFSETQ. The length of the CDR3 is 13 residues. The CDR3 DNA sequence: TGCGCCAGCAGCTGGGACAGTCACAATGAGCAGTTCTTC. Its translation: CASSWDSHNEQFF.

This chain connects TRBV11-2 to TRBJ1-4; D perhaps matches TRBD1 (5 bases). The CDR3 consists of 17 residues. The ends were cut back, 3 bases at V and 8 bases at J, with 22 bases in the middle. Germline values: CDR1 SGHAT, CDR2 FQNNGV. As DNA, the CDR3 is TGTGCCAGCAGCTTTTCCCGGGGGTTGGACGGCGAAGAAAAACTGTTTTTT. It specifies CASSFSRGLDGEEKLFF.

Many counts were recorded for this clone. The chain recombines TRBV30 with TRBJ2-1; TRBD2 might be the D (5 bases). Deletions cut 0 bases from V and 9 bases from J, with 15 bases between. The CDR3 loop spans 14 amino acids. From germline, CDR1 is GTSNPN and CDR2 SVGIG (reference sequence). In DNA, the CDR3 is TGTGCCTGGAGTGTCGGGGTTGTATGGCCTGAGCAGTTCTTC. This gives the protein CAWSVGVVWPEQFF.

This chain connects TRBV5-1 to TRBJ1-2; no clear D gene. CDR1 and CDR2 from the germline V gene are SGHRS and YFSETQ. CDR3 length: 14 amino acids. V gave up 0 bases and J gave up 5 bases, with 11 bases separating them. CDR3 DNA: TGCGCCAGCAGCTTGGGCGGGGTGTGGTATGGCTACACCTTC. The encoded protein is CASSLGGVWYGYTF.

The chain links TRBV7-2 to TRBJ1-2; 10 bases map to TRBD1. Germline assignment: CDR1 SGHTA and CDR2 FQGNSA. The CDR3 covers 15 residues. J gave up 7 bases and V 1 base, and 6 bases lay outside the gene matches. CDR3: CASSLVGTGAGGYTF. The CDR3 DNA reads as TGTGCCAGCAGCTTAGTCGGGACAGGGGCCGGTGGCTACACCTTC.

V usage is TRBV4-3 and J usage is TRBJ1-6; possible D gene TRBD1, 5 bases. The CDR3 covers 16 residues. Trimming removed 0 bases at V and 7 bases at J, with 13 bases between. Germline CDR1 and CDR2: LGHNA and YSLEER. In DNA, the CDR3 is TGCGCCAGCAGCCAAGATATGTCGGCAGGGAATTCACCCCTCCACTTT. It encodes CASSQDMSAGNSPLHF.

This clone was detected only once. This chain's CDR3 is CASSRQVNTEAFF. The CDR3 nucleotides are TGTGCCAGCAGTCGGCAGGTGAACACTGAAGCTTTCTTT. The J gene is TRBJ1-1, the V gene TRBV7-8; D call uncertain. Per germline, CDR1 SGHVS and CDR2 FQNEAQ. V was shortened by 6 bases and J by 0 bases, with 8 bases between the two germline ends. CDR3 size: 13 residues.